This T cell receptor (beta chain) was found in a study of blood T cells in healthy people across ages. V lost 3 bases to trimming and J lost 2 bases; unmatched junction nucleotides: 5. Germline CDR1 SGHTA, CDR2 FQGNSA. CDR3 length: 15 amino acids. The second PCR ran roughly 7 to 12 cycles with a sample-barcoded 5' primer and J-beta primers. Every sample gave at least 2.5 million paired-end reads containing CDR3. TCRdb analysed the 5' RACE reads with MiXCR anew, one entry per CDR3 protein. Of over 500,000 distinct CDR3 sequences in the sample, about 50% were seen once. Ten or more counts support this clonotype.

Material: blood. The sequence derives from an elderly woman in good health. The rearrangement uses TRBV7-2 and TRBJ2-3, with TRBD2 matching over 7 bases. CDR3 bases: TGTGCCAGCAGCTTTCGTCTAGCGGCCACAGATACGCAGTATTTT. It translates to CASSFRLAATDTQYF.